A selection of T cell receptor beta chains follows, all from one sample in a study of T cell responses to AZD1222 COVID-19 vaccine. Some clones are missing from TCRdb's copy, which holds only in-frame ones; the method was immunoSEQ multiplex PCR. This sample carries about 150,000 clones, around 86% of them seen once, and the ten largest clones take 8% to 10%. Sequencing was performed on peripheral blood, taken 28 days after the second AZD1222 dose. The receptors here all came from an adult who received the AZD1222 COVID-19 vaccine. Both conserved end residues are part of each CDR3. A D gene is named only where the DNA matches it firmly. Where a row states a size, it is once, few, many or the class of an expanded clone; other rows omit it.

J,size,V,D,DNA,CDR3
TRBJ2-3,few,TRBV5-1,-,TGCGCCAGCAGCTTACAGTCCCAGGCAGATACGCAGTATTTT,CASSLQSQADTQYF
TRBJ1-5,-,TRBV12-3/TRBV12-4,-,TGTGCCAGCAGTCGCGGGGATCAGCCCCAGCATTTT,CASSRGDQPQHF
TRBJ2-7,-,TRBV7-6,-,TGTGCCAGCAGCTTAGAAGGGACACCACGCGAGCAGTACTTC,CASSLEGTPREQYF
TRBJ1-6,-,TRBV28,TRBD1,TGTGCCAGCAGTTTTGTACAGGGGAATAATTCACCCCTCCACTTT,CASSFVQGNNSPLHF
TRBJ2-7,few,TRBV3-1/TRBV3-2,-,TGTGCCAGCAGCCAAGAGGGCCGGGCTTTCCACGAGCAGTACTTC,CASSQEGRAFHEQYF
TRBJ2-3,-,TRBV19,TRBD1,TGTGCCAGTAGGATGGGACAGTCAAGCACAGATACGCAGTATTTT,CASRMGQSSTDTQYF
TRBJ2-4,-,TRBV10-3,TRBD1,TGTGCCATCAGTCAAACCGCGGGACAGGGGAACATTCAGTACTTC,CAISQTAGQGNIQYF
TRBJ2-7,once,TRBV6-5,TRBD1,TGTGCCAGCCTTTTCTACAGGGGGAGCTCCTACGAGCAGTACTTC,CASLFYRGSSYEQYF
TRBJ1-1,-,TRBV7-2,-,TGTGCCAGCAGCCCCCCAGAGGGAGGGAACACTGAAGCTTTCTTT,CASSPPEGGNTEAFF
TRBJ2-1,-,TRBV7-9,TRBD2,TGTGCCAGCAGCTTAGAACAGTCCGGGACTAGCGTCAATGAGCAGTTCTTC,CASSLEQSGTSVNEQFF
TRBJ1-5,few,TRBV27,TRBD1,TGTGCCAGCAGTTTTGGACAGGCGCAGCCCCAGCATTTT,CASSFGQAQPQHF
TRBJ2-7,once,TRBV21-1,-,TGTGCCAGCAGCAAGGCCGGGACAGGGGTCGAGCAGTACTTC,CASSKAGTGVEQYF
TRBJ1-1,once,TRBV5-1,-,TGCGCCAGCAGCTTGGCAGGAAACACTGAAGCTTTCTTT,CASSLAGNTEAFF
TRBJ2-5,-,TRBV7-8,TRBD1,TGTGCCAGCAGCTTAGAGGGGGCTCTGAAGACCCAGTACTTC,CASSLEGALKTQYF
TRBJ1-5,-,TRBV28,TRBD1,TGTGCCAGCAGTGAACAGGGGATGGGGATCAAGCCCCAGCATTTT,CASSEQGMGIKPQHF
TRBJ1-4,-,TRBV28,-,TGTGCCAGCAGTGGAGACCTTCGGGGGGTTCATTTT,CASSGDLRGVHF
TRBJ2-2,-,TRBV25-1,-,TGTGCCAGCAGTGATTGGAAGGGTGCCCAGGGCGGGGAGCTGTTTTTT,CASSDWKGAQGGELFF
TRBJ1-2,-,TRBV19,-,TGTGCCAGTAGTAAATATATGGCGGGCAGGTCGACTGGCTACACCTTC,CASSKYMAGRSTGYTF
TRBJ2-2,-,TRBV28,TRBD1,TGTGCCAGCGGGGACAGGGGTTTCACCGGGGAGCTGTTTTTT,CASGDRGFTGELFF
TRBJ2-7,-,TRBV19,-,TGTGCCAGTAGTCCCTCGACAGGATTCGAGCAGTACTTC,CASSPSTGFEQYF
TRBJ2-2,-,TRBV6-6,-,TGTGCCAGCACACGGGGAGCCGGGGAGCTGTTTTTT,CASTRGAGELFF
TRBJ1-2,-,TRBV30,-,TGTGCCTGGATTACTCCGACAGGAGGGATAGGGGCTAACTATGGCTACACCTTC,CAWITPTGGIGANYGYTF
TRBJ1-5,-,TRBV28,-,TGTGCCAGCAGCGGGGTTCAGGGGAATAACAATCAGCCCCAGCATTTT,CASSGVQGNNNQPQHF
TRBJ2-7,-,TRBV29-1,TRBD1,TGCAGCGTTGTCCGGGACAGGGGAGGCTACGAGCAGTACTTC,CSVVRDRGGYEQYF
TRBJ2-1,-,TRBV5-1,-,TGCGCCAGCAGCTTGGAGACCTATTGGGATGAGCAGTTCTTC,CASSLETYWDEQFF